This record concerns one T cell receptor (beta chain) sequence. No antigen is known for it. Base qualities are not provided; no much larger clone lies one nucleotide away. The library was produced with the immunoSEQ multiplex PCR assay. On the authors' methods: A statistical classification framework was built to diagnose cytomegalovirus status from the catalog of TCR beta chain sequences. The immuneACCESS repertoire file appears here via TCRdb, limited to in-frame rearrangements. These files lack a portion of the clones; in checked studies, under half of the deficit traces to unresolved V genes, and the cause of the others is not known. V, J and clone size are taken as reported in that table, and D and trimming were inferred from the DNA itself. Across this sample there are about 240,000 clones, with approximately 84% seen only once. The ten biggest clones cover roughly 1.2% of the sample. Donors formed part of the validation cohort, which comprised over a hundred subjects and was distinct from the first cohort of some 700 subjects.

CDR3 length: 15 amino acids, cysteine to phenylalanine. The sequence is cut down to CDR3 DNA, 45 bases in frame from base 1. CDR1 LNHDA and CDR2 SQIVND are derived from the germline V gene (reference sequence). The V end gives up 3 bases and the J end 0 bases, leaving 5 bases in the junction not matched to a gene. This specimen comes from a study of cytomegalovirus exposure and HLA in healthy donors (dated by TCRdb to the late 2010s). For context, the study as a whole: The 666 repertoires of the first cohort and the approximately 130 validation repertoires were produced on the same platform, according to a later analysis. The study aimed to test whether signatures of past pathogen exposure could be identified by cataloging public T cell receptors. In addition to the first cohort of around 670 subjects, a separate validation cohort of around 110 different subjects was used. To predict cytomegalovirus infection status, the study combined high-throughput TCR immunosequencing, statistical association of individual TCRs with disease status, and machine learning.

General findings and caveats noted by the study authors: In vitro tests confirmed that a few of the cytomegalovirus-associated TCR beta chains recognize cytomegalovirus antigens. The classifier was reported to diagnose cytomegalovirus status with high specificity and sensitivity in both the original cohort and the validation cohort. A later analysis had no HLA typing for the validation cohort, so co-occurrence there was scored across all 110 or so repertoires. The authors suggested that the approach could potentially be generalized to other disease states and immunological phenotypes. While some public TCRs were present in many individuals, most TCR sequences turned up only very rarely across donors. Subsequent analysis determined that TCRs grouped into clusters in the first cohort also showed a tendency toward co-occurrence across the approximately 120 validation repertoires, and 94% of cluster scores exceeded 0. A total of 164 TCR beta chains were listed by the study as associated with cytomegalovirus.

The chain uses TRBV19 and TRBJ2-7; 7 bases in the middle match TRBD2. The specimen was PBMCs. This receptor was obtained from a woman aged 25 to 39 in good health and CMV-seropositive. The DNA is as follows: TGTGCCAGTAGTATCCTGGCGGGAGCCTCCTACGAGCAGTACTTC. Its coded protein is CASSILAGASYEQYF.